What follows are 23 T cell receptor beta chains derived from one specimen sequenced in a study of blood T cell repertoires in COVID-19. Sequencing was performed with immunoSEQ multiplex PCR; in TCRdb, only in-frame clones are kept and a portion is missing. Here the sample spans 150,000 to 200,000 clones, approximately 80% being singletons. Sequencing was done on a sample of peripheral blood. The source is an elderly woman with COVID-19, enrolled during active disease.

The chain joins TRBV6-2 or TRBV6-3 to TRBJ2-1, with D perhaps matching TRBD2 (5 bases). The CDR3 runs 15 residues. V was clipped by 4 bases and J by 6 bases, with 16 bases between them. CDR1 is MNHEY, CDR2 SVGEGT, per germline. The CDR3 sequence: CASSSILGLVNEQFF. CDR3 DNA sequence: TGTGCCAGCAGTTCCATTCTAGGACTGGTCAATGAGCAGTTCTTC.

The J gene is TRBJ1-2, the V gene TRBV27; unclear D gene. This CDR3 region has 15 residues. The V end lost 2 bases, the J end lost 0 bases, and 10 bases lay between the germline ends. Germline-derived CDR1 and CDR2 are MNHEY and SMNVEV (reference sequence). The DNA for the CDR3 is TGTGCCAGCAGTTTAAGAAGACATTCTAACTATGGCTACACCTTC. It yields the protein CASSLRRHSNYGYTF.

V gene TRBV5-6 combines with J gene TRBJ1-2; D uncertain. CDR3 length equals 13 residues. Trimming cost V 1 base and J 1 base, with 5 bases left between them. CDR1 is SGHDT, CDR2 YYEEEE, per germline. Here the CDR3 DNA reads TGTGCCAGCAGCTTGCCCAATAACTATGGCTACACCTTC. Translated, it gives CASSLPNNYGYTF.

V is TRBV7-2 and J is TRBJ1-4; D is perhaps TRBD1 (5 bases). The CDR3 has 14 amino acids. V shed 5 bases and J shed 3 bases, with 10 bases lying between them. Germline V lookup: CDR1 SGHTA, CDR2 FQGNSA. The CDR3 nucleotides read TGTGCCAGCAGCCCGGACACGGCTAATGAAAAACTGTTTTTT. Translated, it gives CASSPDTANEKLFF.

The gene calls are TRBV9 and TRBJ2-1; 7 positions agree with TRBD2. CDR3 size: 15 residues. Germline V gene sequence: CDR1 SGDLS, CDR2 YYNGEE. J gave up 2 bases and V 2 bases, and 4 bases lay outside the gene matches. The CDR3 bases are TGTGCCAGCAGCGTGGGAGGGCGCGCCTACAATGAGCAGTTCTTC. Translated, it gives CASSVGGRAYNEQFF.

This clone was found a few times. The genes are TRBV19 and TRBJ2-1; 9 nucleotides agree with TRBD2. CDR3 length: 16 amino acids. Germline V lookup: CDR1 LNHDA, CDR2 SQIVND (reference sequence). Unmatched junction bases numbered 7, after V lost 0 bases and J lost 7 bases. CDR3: CASSIDAGGPGNEQFF. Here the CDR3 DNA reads TGTGCCAGTAGTATAGATGCGGGGGGGCCTGGGAATGAGCAGTTCTTC.

The CDR3 sequence is CASSTEPTTGRTGELFF. As DNA, the CDR3 is TGTGCCAGTAGTACCGAACCGACGACAGGGAGAACCGGGGAGCTGTTTTTT. The rearrangement links TRBV19 to TRBJ2-2; 7 nucleotides match TRBD1. In germline, CDR1 is LNHDA, CDR2 SQIVND (reference sequence). The CDR3 runs 17 residues. Unmatched junction bases numbered 13, after V lost 4 bases and J lost 5 bases.

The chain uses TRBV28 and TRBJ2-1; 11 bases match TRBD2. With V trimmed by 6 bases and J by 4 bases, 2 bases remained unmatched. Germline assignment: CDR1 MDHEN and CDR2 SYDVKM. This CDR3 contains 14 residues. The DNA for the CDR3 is TGTGCCAGCAGACTAGCGGGAGTTTACAATGAGCAGTTCTTC. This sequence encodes CASRLAGVYNEQFF.

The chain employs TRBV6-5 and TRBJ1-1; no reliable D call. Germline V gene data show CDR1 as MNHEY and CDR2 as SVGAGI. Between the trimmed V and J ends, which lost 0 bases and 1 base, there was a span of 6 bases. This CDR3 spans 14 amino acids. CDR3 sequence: CASSYSWQNTEAFF. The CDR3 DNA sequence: TGTGCCAGCAGTTACTCGTGGCAGAACACTGAAGCTTTCTTT.

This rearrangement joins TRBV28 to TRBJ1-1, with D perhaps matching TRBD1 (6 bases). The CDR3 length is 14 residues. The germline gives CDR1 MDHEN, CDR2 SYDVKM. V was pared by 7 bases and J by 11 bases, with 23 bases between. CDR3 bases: TGTGCCAGCATCGTTATGGGGGCAGGATACGAGGCTTTCTTT. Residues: CASIVMGAGYEAFF.

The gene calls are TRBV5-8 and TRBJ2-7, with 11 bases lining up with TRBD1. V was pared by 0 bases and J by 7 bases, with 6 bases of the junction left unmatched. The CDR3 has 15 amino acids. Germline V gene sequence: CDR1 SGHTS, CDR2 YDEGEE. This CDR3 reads CASSLVDRGLLEQYF. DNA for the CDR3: TGTGCCAGCAGCTTGGTGGACAGGGGGCTCCTTGAGCAGTACTTC.

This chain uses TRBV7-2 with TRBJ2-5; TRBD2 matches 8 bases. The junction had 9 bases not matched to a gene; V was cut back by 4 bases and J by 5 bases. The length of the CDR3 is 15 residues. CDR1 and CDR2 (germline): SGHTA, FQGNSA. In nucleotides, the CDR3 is TGTGCCAGCAGCTCCTCTACGGGAGGGACGGAGACCCAGTACTTC. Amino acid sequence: CASSSSTGGTETQYF.

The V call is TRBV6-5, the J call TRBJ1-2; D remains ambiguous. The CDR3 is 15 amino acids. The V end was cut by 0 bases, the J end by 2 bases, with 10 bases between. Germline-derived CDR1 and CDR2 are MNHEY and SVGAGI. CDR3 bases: TGTGCCAGCAGTTACTCGGCGACACAAAACTATGGCTACACCTTC. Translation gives CASSYSATQNYGYTF.

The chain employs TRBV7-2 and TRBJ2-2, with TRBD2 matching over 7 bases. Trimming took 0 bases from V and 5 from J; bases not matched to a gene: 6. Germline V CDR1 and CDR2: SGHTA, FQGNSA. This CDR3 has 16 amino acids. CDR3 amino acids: CASSLAPGGFTGELFF. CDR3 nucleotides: TGTGCCAGCAGCTTAGCGCCCGGGGGGTTTACCGGGGAGCTGTTTTTT.

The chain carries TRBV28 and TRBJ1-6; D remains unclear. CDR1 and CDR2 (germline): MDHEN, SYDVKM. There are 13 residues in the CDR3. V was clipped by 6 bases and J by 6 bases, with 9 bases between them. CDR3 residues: CASSLGANSPLHF. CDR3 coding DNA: TGTGCCAGCAGCCTGGGAGCTAATTCACCCCTCCACTTT.

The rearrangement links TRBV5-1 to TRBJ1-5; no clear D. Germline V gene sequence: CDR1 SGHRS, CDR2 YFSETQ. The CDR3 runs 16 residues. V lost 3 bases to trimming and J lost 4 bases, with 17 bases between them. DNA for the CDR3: TGCGCCAGCAGCTCTGACACTCGGTTTGGAAATCAGCCCCAGCATTTT. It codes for CASSSDTRFGNQPQHF.

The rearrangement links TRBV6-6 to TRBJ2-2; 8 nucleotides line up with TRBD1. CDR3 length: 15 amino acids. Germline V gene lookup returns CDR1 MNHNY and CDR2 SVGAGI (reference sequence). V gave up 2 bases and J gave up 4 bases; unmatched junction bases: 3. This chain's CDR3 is CASSYRTGPTGELFF. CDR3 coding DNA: TGTGCCAGCAGTTACCGGACAGGGCCCACCGGGGAGCTGTTTTTT.

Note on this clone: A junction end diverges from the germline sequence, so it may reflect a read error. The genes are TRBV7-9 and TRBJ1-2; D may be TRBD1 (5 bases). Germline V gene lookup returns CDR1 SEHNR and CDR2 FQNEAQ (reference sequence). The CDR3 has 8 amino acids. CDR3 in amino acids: CASSPQGF. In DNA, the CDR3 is TGTGCCAGCAGCCCCCAGGGCTTC.

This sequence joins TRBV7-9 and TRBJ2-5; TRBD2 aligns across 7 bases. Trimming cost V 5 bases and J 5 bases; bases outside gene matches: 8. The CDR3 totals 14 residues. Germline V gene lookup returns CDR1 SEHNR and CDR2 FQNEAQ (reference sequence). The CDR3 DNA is TGTGCCAGCAGCCCCCGGACTAGTACGGAGACCCAGTACTTC. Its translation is CASSPRTSTETQYF.

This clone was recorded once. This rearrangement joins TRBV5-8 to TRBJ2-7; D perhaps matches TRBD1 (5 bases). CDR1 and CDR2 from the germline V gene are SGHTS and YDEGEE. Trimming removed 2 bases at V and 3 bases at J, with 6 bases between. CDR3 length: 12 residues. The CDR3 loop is CASSFRGYEQYF. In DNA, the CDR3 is TGTGCCAGCAGCTTTAGGGGCTACGAGCAGTACTTC.

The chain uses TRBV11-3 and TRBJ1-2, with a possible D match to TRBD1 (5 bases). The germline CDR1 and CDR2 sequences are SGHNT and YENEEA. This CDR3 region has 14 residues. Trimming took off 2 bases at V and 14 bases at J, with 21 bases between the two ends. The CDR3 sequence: CASSLISTGAGRTF. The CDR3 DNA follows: TGTGCCAGCAGCTTAATTTCTACCGGCGCAGGGAGGACCTTC.

The DNA of the CDR3 is TGTGCCAGCAGCAGACTAGCGACCGGGGAGCTGTTTTTT. It translates to CASSRLATGELFF. The chain couples TRBV13 to TRBJ2-2, with 8 bases matching TRBD2. The V and J ends lost 5 bases and 5 bases, in that order; junction bases with no gene match: 1. This CDR3 contains 13 residues. Germline V lookup: CDR1 PRHDT, CDR2 FYEKMQ (reference sequence).

Here the CDR3 reads CASGLGQGPGGELFF. The CDR3 DNA follows: TGTGCTAGTGGTCTCGGACAGGGTCCCGGCGGGGAGCTGTTTTTT. The V and J genes are TRBV12-5 and TRBJ2-2, with 8 bases fitting TRBD1. The CDR3 spans 15 residues. With 5 bases clipped from V and 7 bases from J, the junction kept 9 bases outside the gene matches. The germline V gene has CDR1 LGHNT and CDR2 FRNRAP. Looking up the rest from reference TRBV12-5 and TRBJ2-2 gives the full variable domain: DARVTQTPRHKVTEMGQEVTMRCQPILGHNTVFWYRQTMMQGLELLAYFRNRAPLDDSGMPKDRFSAEMPDATLATLKIQPSEPRDSAVYFCASGLGQGPGGELFFGEGSRLTVL.